This T cell receptor (beta chain) was recovered during a study of radiation and T cells in renal cell carcinoma. Here immunoSEQ multiplex PCR was the method, and the copy in TCRdb shows in-frame clones only, minus some. The sample consists of fewer than 200,000 clones, about 87% of them appearing once. Time point denoted: blood 4 weeks post-SBRT, at nephrectomy. The treatment: 15 Gy SBRT to primary tumor, nephrectomy 4 weeks later. Radiation-treated patients gave blood at baseline, week 2 and week 4. The tumor was a clear cell renal cell carcinoma. Findings and limits, study-wide: From baseline, blood top tumor clonotypes peaked at 2 weeks post-radiation.

The CDR3 is made up of 13 amino acids. CDR1 and CDR2 (germline): SGHDT, YYEEEE. V gave up 0 bases and J gave up 1 base, with 4 bases separating them. Notes on this clone: Its cognate antigen is unknown.

The specimen comprised blood, sampled from a patient whose treatment included radiotherapy and nephrectomy. The clonotype originates from a woman aged 50 to 60 with renal cell carcinoma. This rearrangement joins TRBV5-6 to TRBJ1-1; D is unclear. In nucleotides, the CDR3 is TGTGCCAGCAGCTTGGAACCGAACACTGAAGCTTTCTTT. It codes for CASSLEPNTEAFF.